This T cell receptor (beta chain) derives from a study of OX40 agonist ivuxolimab in advanced cancers. Study at large: Given to patients was ivuxolimab, an agonistic anti-OX40 (CD134) antibody.

There are a few counts of this clone. Assay: immunoSEQ multiplex PCR; the TCRdb copy retains only in-frame clones and omits some. In the table there are around 76,000 clones, 75% to 90% of which are singletons. V dropped 4 bases and J dropped 4 bases, with 17 bases sitting between them. Germline V gives CDR1 SGHRS, CDR2 YFSETQ. The CDR3 loop spans 15 amino acids. The material was CD4+ or CD8+ T cells sorted from blood, obtained in a trial of the OX40 agonist ivuxolimab. The TCR comes from an adult with an advanced solid tumor such as melanoma, head and neck, liver or kidney cancer. J is TRBJ1-2 and V is TRBV5-1; perhaps TRBD1 as D (5 bases). The CDR3 DNA is TGCGCCAGCAGCGAGGGGACGCGAGCCATCTATGGCTACACCTTC. It is translated as CASSEGTRAIYGYTF.